This T cell receptor (beta chain) is drawn from a study of CD8+CD57+ T cells in acquired aplastic anemia. Germline V gene data show CDR1 as SGHRS and CDR2 as YFSETQ. V was clipped by 2 bases and J by 5 bases; unmatched bases: 4. This CDR3 has 14 residues. For sequencing, patients were chosen who had shown expansion of CD8+CD57+ cells by flow cytometry. The patients, all of them, had severe acquired aplastic anemia. The study, taken as a whole, reports: Roughly 28 was the count of CD8+ CDR3 sequences that patients shared with controls.

Template material for TCR beta VDJ and CDR3 profiling consisted of genomic DNA. Each CDR3 protein is one row after TCRdb ran MiXCR on the reads. Of under 350,000 distinct CDR3 sequences listed, about three fifths are singletons. This clonotype was seen repeatedly, ten times or more. Its matching antigen is unknown. The source is a human donor with aplastic anemia. This chain links TRBV5-1 with TRBJ2-5; 9 positions match TRBD2. The sample consisted of sorted CD4+, CD8+, or CD8+CD57+ T cells (not recorded which) from PBMCs. CDR3 amino acids: CASSFSGRGETQYF. Written as DNA, the CDR3 is TGCGCCAGCAGCTTTAGCGGGAGAGGGGAGACCCAGTACTTC.